The clone carrying this T cell receptor (beta chain) has a handful of counts. Each CDR3 protein gets one entry after TCRdb re-called the 5' RACE reads with MiXCR. The sample includes about 220,000 distinct CDR3 sequences, 6.7% seen only once; the top ten take approximately 1%. From germline, CDR1 is DFQATT and CDR2 SNEGSKA (reference sequence). Trimming cost V 3 bases and J 3 bases, with 13 bases left between them. The CDR3 totals 14 residues. This specimen comes from a study of T cells after yellow fever vaccination. The material was CD4+ T cells sorted from PBMCs, obtained on the day of the yellow fever booster vaccination. This clonotype was sampled from a man aged 25 to 40 who received the YFV17D yellow fever vaccine. V gene TRBV20-1 combines with J gene TRBJ2-3; D gene uncertain. CDR3 sequence: CSARGPMGTDTQYF. Written as DNA, the CDR3 is TGCAGTGCTAGGGGCCCCATGGGAACAGATACGCAGTATTTT.